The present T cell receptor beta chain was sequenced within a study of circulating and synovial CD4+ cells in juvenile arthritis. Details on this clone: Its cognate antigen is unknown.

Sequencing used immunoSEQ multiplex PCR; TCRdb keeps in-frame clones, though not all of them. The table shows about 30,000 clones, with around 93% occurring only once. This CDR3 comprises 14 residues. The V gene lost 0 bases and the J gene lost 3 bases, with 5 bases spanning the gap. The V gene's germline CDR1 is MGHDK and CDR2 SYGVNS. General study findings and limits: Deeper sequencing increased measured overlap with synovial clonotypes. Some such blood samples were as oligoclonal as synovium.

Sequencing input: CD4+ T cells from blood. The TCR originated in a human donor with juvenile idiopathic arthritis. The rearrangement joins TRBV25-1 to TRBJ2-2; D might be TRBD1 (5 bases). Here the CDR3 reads CASSEYRDTGELFF. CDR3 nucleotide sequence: TGTGCCAGCAGTGAATACAGGGACACCGGGGAGCTGTTTTTT.